This T cell receptor (beta chain) was profiled in a study of blood T cell repertoires in COVID-19. Study-level background: Samples taken during acute and convalescent COVID-19 were collected in the United States, Italy and Spain. Sources were T cells, B-cell-depleted T cells, or PBMCs; the material itself was cDNA or gDNA.

Under the authors' procedure: The authors estimated nucleated cell counts from reference gene primer amplification. Assay used: immunoSEQ multiplex PCR; TCRdb lists only in-frame clones, some missing. V and J calls and clone size are as listed in that table; D and trimming were resolved from the DNA. The data show 150,000 or so clones, 70% to 85% seen once. This CDR3 is 13 amino acids long. Germline CDR1 reads KGHSH; CDR2 reads LQKENI. V gave up 0 bases and J gave up 6 bases, with 6 bases separating them. The chain employs TRBV18 and TRBJ1-5; no clear D gene. Sequenced: peripheral blood. The receptor's source is a woman of 80 years or more with acute or convalescent COVID-19. The CDR3 is CASSPPPGQPQHF. The CDR3 DNA reads as TGTGCCAGCTCACCACCACCGGGTCAGCCCCAGCATTTT.